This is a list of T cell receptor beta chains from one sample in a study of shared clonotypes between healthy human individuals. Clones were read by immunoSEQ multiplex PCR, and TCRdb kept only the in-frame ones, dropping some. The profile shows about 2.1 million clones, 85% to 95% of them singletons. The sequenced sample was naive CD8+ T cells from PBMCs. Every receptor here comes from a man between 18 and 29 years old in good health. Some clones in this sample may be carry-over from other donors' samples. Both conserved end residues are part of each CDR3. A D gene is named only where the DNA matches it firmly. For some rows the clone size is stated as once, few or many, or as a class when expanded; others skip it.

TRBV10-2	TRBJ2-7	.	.	CATTSGSYEQYF	TGCGCCACCACTTCAGGGTCCTACGAGCAGTACTTC
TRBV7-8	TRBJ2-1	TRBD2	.	CATSGGAYNEQFF	TGTGCCACGAGCGGGGGAGCTTACAATGAGCAGTTCTTC
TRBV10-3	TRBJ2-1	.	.	CAISGWQGNPSSYNEQFF	TGTGCCATCAGTGGATGGCAGGGCAACCCCAGCTCCTACAATGAGCAGTTCTTC
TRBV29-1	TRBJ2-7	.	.	CSVEDSYEQYF	TGCAGCGTTGAGGACTCCTACGAGCAGTACTTC
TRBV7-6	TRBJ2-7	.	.	CASSSLDQAPTSEQYF	TGTGCCAGCAGCTCCCTGGATCAAGCACCCACAAGCGAGCAGTACTTC
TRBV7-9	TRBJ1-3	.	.	CASRVNDGNTIYF	TGTGCCAGCAGAGTCAACGATGGAAACACCATATATTTT
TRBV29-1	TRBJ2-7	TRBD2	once	CSVEASGGTPYEQYF	TGCAGCGTTGAGGCTAGCGGGGGGACTCCCTACGAGCAGTACTTC
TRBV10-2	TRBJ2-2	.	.	CASSEARSRELFF	TGCGCCAGCAGTGAGGCACGATCCCGAGAGCTGTTTTTT
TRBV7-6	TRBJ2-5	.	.	CASSLIKRDQYF	TGTGCCAGCAGCTTAATAAAGAGGGACCAGTACTTC
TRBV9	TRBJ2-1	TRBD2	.	CASSVATSGSYNEQFF	TGTGCCAGCAGCGTAGCTACTAGCGGGAGTTACAATGAGCAGTTCTTC
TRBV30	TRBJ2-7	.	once	CAWREKSRGSYEQYF	TGTGCCTGGAGGGAAAAGTCCAGGGGATCCTACGAGCAGTACTTC
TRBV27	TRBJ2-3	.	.	CASSFVNTDTQYF	TGTGCCAGCAGTTTTGTCAACACAGATACGCAGTATTTT
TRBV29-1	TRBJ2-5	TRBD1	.	CSLETGVGETQYF	TGCAGCTTAGAGACAGGGGTGGGAGAGACCCAGTACTTC
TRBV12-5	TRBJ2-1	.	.	CASGLENDRDGQFF	TGTGCTAGTGGTTTGGAGAACGACCGGGACGGGCAGTTCTTC
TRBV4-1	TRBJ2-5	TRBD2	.	CASSQDSLAGQTQYF	TGCGCCAGCAGCCAAGATAGCCTAGCGGGACAGACCCAGTACTTC